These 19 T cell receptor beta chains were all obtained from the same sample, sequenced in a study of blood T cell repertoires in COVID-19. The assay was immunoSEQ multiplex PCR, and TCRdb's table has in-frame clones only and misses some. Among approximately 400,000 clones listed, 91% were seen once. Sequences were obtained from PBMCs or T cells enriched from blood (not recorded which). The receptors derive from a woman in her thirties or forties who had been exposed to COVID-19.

The chain's CDR3 is CASSPPVAHFEQFF. DNA for the CDR3: TGTGCCAGCAGCCCCCCGGTCGCCCACTTTGAGCAGTTCTTC. The rearrangement links TRBV13 to TRBJ2-1, with D unclear. V was cut by 5 bases and J by 9 bases, with 17 bases left in between. Germline V gives CDR1 PRHDT, CDR2 FYEKMQ (reference sequence). The CDR3 sequence is 14 residues long.

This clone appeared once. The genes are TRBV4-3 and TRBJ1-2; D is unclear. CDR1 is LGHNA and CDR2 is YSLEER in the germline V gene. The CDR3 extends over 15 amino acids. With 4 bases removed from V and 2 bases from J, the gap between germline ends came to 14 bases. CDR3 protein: CASSPSRERNYGYTF. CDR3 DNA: TGCGCCAGCAGCCCAAGTCGGGAGAGAAACTATGGCTACACCTTC.

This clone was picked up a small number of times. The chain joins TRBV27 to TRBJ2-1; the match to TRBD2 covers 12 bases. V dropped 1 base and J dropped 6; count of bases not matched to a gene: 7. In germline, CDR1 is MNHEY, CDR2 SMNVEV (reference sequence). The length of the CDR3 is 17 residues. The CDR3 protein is CASSLYGLAGSLNEQFF. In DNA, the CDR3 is TGTGCCAGCAGTTTATACGGACTAGCGGGGAGCCTCAATGAGCAGTTCTTC.

CDR3 coding DNA: TGTGCCAGCAGCGACCACGGACAGGACTACAATGAGCAGTTCTTC. Its translation: CASSDHGQDYNEQFF. V is TRBV5-5 and J is TRBJ2-1, with 7 positions matching TRBD1. This CDR3 has 15 amino acids. V was clipped by 4 bases and J by 3 bases; unmatched bases: 7. Germline CDR1 reads SGHKS; CDR2 reads YYEKEE (reference sequence).

The CDR3 sequence: CASRLGATGETQYF. The CDR3 DNA sequence: TGTGCCAGCAGGCTGGGGGCAACGGGAGAGACCCAGTACTTC. The J gene is TRBJ2-5, the V gene TRBV6-5; possible D gene TRBD1, 6 bases. The V end was cut by 6 bases, the J end by 4 bases, with 15 bases between. The CDR3 sequence is 14 residues long. CDR1 and CDR2 from the germline V gene are MNHEY and SVGAGI.

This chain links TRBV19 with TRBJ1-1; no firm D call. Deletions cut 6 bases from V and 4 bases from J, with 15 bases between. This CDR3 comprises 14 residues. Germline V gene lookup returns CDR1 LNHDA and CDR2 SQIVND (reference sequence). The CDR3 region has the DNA TGTGCCAGTAGACGTACCGAGCGGGGCACTGAAGCTTTCTTT. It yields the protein CASRRTERGTEAFF.

Here the CDR3 reads CASSPPDRKLLTGGSTDTQYF. The CDR3 DNA sequence: TGTGCCAGCTCACCACCGGACAGGAAATTATTGACGGGGGGGTCCACAGATACGCAGTATTTT. The chain links TRBV18 to TRBJ2-3; perhaps TRBD2 as D (8 bases). The length of the CDR3 is 21 residues. Trimming stripped 0 bases from V and 2 bases from J, with 27 bases between. Germline loops: CDR1 KGHSH, CDR2 LQKENI. The full variable domain, completed using reference TRBV18 and TRBJ2-3, is NAGVMQNPRHLVRRRGQEARLRCSPMKGHSHVYWYRQLPEEGLKFMVYLQKENIIDESGMPKERFSAEFPKEGPSILRIQQVVRGDSAAYFCASSPPDRKLLTGGSTDTQYFGPGTRLTVL.

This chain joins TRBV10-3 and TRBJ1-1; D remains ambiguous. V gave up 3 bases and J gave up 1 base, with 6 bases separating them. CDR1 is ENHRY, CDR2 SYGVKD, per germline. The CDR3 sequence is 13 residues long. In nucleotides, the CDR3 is TGTGCCATCAGTGAACACCAGAACACTGAAGCTTTCTTT. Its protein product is CAISEHQNTEAFF.

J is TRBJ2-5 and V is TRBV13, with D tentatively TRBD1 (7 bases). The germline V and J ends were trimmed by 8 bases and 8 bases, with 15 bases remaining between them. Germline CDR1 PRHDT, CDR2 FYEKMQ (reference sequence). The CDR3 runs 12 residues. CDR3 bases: TGTGCCAGCGGAGGGACAGAGACTACCCAGTACTTC. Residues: CASGGTETTQYF. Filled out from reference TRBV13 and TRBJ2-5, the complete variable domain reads AAGVIQSPRHLIKEKRETATLKCYPIPRHDTVYWYQQGPGQDPQFLISFYEKMQSDKGSIPDRFSAQQFSDYHSELNMSSLELGDSALYFCASGGTETTQYFGPGTRLLVL.

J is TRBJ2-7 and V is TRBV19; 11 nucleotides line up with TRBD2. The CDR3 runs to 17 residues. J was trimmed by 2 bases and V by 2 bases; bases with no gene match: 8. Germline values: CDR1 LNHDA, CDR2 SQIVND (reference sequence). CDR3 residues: CASSISGTSGATYEQYF. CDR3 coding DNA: TGTGCCAGTAGTATAAGTGGGACTAGCGGAGCGACCTACGAGCAGTACTTC.

The CDR3 region has the DNA TGCGCCAGCAGCCGCGGGACAGGGGATGGCTACACCTTC. Residues: CASSRGTGDGYTF. This chain uses TRBV10-2 with TRBJ1-2; TRBD1 aligns across 10 bases. The germline CDR1 and CDR2 sequences are WSHSY and SAAADI. The CDR3 contains 13 residues. J gave up 6 bases and V 6 bases, and 4 bases lay outside the gene matches.

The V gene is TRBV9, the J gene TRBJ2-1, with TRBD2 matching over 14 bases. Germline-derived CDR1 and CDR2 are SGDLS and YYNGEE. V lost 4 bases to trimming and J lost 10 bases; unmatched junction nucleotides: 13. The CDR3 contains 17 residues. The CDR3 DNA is TGTGCCAGCAGCCCCGGTCTCGGACTAGCGGGAGGTTGGGAGCAGTTCTTC. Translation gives CASSPGLGLAGGWEQFF.

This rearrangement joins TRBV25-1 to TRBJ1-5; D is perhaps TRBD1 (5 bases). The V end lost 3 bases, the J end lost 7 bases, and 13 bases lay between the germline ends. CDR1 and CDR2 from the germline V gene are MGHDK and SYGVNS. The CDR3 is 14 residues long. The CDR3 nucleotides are TGTGCCAGCAGTGATCTTGGGGGGGACCAGCCCCAGCATTTT. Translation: CASSDLGGDQPQHF.

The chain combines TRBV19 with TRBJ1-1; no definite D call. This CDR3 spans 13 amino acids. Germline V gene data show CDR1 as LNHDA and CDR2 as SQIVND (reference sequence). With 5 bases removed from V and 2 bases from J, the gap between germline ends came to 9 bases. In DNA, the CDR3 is TGTGCCAGTAGTCGGGGTCATAACACTGAAGCTTTCTTT. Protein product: CASSRGHNTEAFF.

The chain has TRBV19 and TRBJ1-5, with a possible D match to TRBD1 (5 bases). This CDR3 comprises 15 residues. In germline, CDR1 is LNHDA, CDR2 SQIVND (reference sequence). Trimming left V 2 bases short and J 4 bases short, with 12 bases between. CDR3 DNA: TGTGCCAGTAGTATACGACAAGGGGCGAATCAGCCCCAGCATTTT. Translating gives CASSIRQGANQPQHF.

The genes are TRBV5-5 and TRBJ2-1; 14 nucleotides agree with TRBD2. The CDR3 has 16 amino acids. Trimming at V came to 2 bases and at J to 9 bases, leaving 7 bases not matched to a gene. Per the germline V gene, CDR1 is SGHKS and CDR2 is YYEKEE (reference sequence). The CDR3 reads CASSLLTSGRAFEQFF. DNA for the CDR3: TGTGCCAGCAGCTTACTGACTAGCGGGAGGGCCTTTGAGCAGTTCTTC.

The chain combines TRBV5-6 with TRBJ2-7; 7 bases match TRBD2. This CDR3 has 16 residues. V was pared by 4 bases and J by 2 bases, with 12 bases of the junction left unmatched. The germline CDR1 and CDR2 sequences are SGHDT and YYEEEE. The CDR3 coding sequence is TGTGCCAGCAGCCGGGGTTCAGCGGGGCTCACCTACGAGCAGTACTTC. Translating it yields CASSRGSAGLTYEQYF.

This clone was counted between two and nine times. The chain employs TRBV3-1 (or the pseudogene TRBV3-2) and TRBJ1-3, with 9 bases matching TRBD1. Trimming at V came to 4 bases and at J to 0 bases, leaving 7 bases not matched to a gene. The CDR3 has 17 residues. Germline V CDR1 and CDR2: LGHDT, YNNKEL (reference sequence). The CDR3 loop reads CASSRAGTGSSGNTIYF. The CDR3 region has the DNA TGTGCCAGCAGCCGGGCCGGGACAGGGAGCTCTGGAAACACCATATATTTT.

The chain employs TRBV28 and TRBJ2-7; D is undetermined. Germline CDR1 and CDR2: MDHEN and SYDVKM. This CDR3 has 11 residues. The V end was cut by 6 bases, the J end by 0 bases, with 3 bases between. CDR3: CASSVSYEQYF. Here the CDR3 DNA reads TGTGCCAGCAGCGTCTCCTACGAGCAGTACTTC. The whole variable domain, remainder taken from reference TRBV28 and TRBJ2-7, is DVKVTQSSRYLVKRTGEKVFLECVQDMDHENMFWYRQDPGLGLRLIYFSYDVKMKEKGDIPEGYSVSREKKERFSLILESASTNQTSMYLCASSVSYEQYFGPGTRLTVT.